This TCR beta chain was sequenced for a study of blood T cell repertoires in COVID-19. Germline CDR1 is SGHRS and CDR2 is YFSETQ. The CDR3 is 13 amino acids. Trimming removed 1 base at V and 4 bases at J, with 8 bases between. Only in-frame clones appear in the TCRdb table, and some are missing; sequencing was by immunoSEQ multiplex PCR. The table records under 350,000 clones, approximately 85% of them present only once. In regard to this clone: This same CDR3 is encoded by further DNA sequences in the sample.

This clonotype was obtained from a woman aged 70-85 years with acute or convalescent COVID-19. Input material: peripheral blood. The chain employs TRBV5-1 and TRBJ1-2; no reliable D call. The CDR3 nucleotides read TGCGCCAGCAGCTTGACCCGAGGCTATGGCTACACCTTC. Translating it yields CASSLTRGYGYTF.